Following are 14 T cell receptor beta chains from one sample sequenced in a study of T cells in Graves' hyperthyroidism and ophthalmopathy. Template material for amplifying TCR beta CDR3 regions consisted of RNA transcripts. The primer set for the first-round RT-PCR of the TCR CDR3 was HTBI. From the multiplex PCR reads, TCRdb called clonotypes with MiXCR, one entry per CDR3 protein. This sample carries about 640,000 distinct CDR3 sequences, more than 12% of them seen once, and the ten largest clones take roughly an eighth. The sequencing sample was made of blood. The receptor set was obtained from a woman between 45 and 60 years old with Graves' ophthalmopathy.

The rearrangement links TRBV7-2 to TRBJ1-5; 11 bases fit TRBD1. Germline loops: CDR1 SGHTA, CDR2 FQGNSA. The CDR3 spans 15 residues. V shed 4 bases, J shed 6 bases, and the junction held 5 bases outside the gene matches. The CDR3 here is CASSSGTGGVQPQHF. In DNA form, the CDR3 reads TGTGCCAGCAGCTCCGGGACAGGGGGTGTTCAGCCCCAGCATTTT.

The chain carries TRBV6-2 or TRBV6-3 and TRBJ1-2; D is uncertain. This CDR3 is built from 16 residues. Between the trimmed V and J ends, which lost 2 bases and 8 bases, there was a span of 21 bases. In germline, CDR1 is MNHEY, CDR2 SVGEGT. CDR3 sequence reads: CASSYTSFGETMGYTF. CDR3 nucleotides: TGTGCCAGCAGTTACACATCTTTCGGGGAAACTATGGGCTACACCTTC.

There are a few counts of this clonotype. The V and J genes are TRBV5-1 and TRBJ2-7; the D gene could be TRBD1 or TRBD2 (5 bases each). The CDR3 sequence is 15 residues long. V was clipped by 5 bases and J by 7 bases, with 22 bases between them. CDR1 and CDR2 (germline): SGHRS, YFSETQ. CDR3 nucleotides: TGCGCCAGCAGTGCACTCGGACGGGGACCTCGGGAGCAGTACTTC. Amino acid sequence: CASSALGRGPREQYF.

As regards this clonotype: A read error may account for a junction end that differs from germline. The chain couples TRBV28 to TRBJ2-3; D is ambiguous. CDR1 MDHEN and CDR2 SYDVKM come from the germline V gene. The CDR3 is 14 amino acids. The CDR3 loop reads CASSFGLSTDAQYF. DNA of the CDR3: TGTGCCAGCAGTTTCGGGCTTTCAACAGATGCGCAGTATTTT. Drawing the rest from reference TRBV28 and TRBJ2-3, the complete variable domain is DVKVTQSSRYLVKRTGEKVFLECVQDMDHENMFWYRQDPGLGLRLIYFSYDVKMKEKGDIPEGYSVSREKKERFSLILESASTNQTSMYLCASSFGLSTDAQYFGPGTRLTVL.

The table lists this clonotype with a few counts. The J gene is TRBJ2-4, the V gene TRBV28, with unresolved D. The CDR3 consists of 18 residues. The V gene's germline CDR1 is MDHEN and CDR2 SYDVKM. The V end was cut by 6 bases, the J end by 1 base, with 22 bases between. CDR3 loop: CASSPWRLIGMAKNIQYF. DNA of the CDR3: TGTGCCAGCAGCCCCTGGCGGCTCATCGGAATGGCCAAAAACATTCAGTACTTC. Combining the CDR3 with reference TRBV28 and TRBJ2-4 gives the whole variable domain DVKVTQSSRYLVKRTGEKVFLECVQDMDHENMFWYRQDPGLGLRLIYFSYDVKMKEKGDIPEGYSVSREKKERFSLILESASTNQTSMYLCASSPWRLIGMAKNIQYFGAGTRLSVL.

This clonotype showed up just a few times. The genes are TRBV28 and TRBJ1-2; 7 nucleotides align to TRBD1. V lost 5 bases and J lost 0; bases outside the gene matches: 15. Germline CDR1 reads MDHEN; CDR2 reads SYDVKM. The CDR3 contains 18 residues. This CDR3 is CASSDRFLTGQANYGYTF. CDR3 sequence (DNA): TGTGCCAGCAGTGACCGGTTTTTGACAGGGCAAGCTAACTATGGCTACACCTTC.

Many counts were recorded for this clonotype. The rearrangement links TRBV4-3 to TRBJ2-7; the match to TRBD1 covers 8 bases. Germline V gene lookup returns CDR1 LGHNA and CDR2 YSLEER. V lost 0 bases and J lost 2; bases outside the gene matches: 6. This CDR3 spans 16 amino acids. CDR3 DNA sequence: TGCGCCAGCAGCCAAGAGGCGACAGGGGAGACCTACGAGCAGTACTTC. Residues: CASSQEATGETYEQYF.

The V and J genes are TRBV19 and TRBJ2-7; D ambiguous. This CDR3 spans 14 amino acids. From germline, CDR1 is LNHDA and CDR2 SQIVND (reference sequence). V gave up 4 bases and J gave up 6 bases, with 16 bases separating them. The CDR3 DNA reads TGTGCCAGTAGTACCGCCTCGTCTCTAGGCGAGCAGTACTTC. This translates into CASSTASSLGEQYF.

This clonotype was observed a handful of times. The genes are TRBV5-8 and TRBJ2-7; D unclear. From germline, CDR1 is SGHTS and CDR2 YDEGEE. The CDR3 is 14 residues long. With 4 bases removed from V and 1 base from J, the gap between germline ends came to 12 bases. The CDR3 DNA follows: TGTGCCAGCAGCCACGGGTCGCAGTCCTACGAGCAGTACTTC. It translates to CASSHGSQSYEQYF.

As regards this clonotype: A much larger clone differs from this one at a single base, so this may be a read error. V usage is TRBV12-3 or TRBV12-4 and J usage is TRBJ1-4; no firm D call. The CDR3 consists of 14 residues. Trimming left V 5 bases short and J 10 bases short, with 17 bases between. The CDR3 here is CASSTDVRRPKLFF. In DNA, the CDR3 is TGTGCCAGCAGTACTGACGTCCGCCGCCCAAAACTGTTTTTT.

This clonotype was detected many times. V is TRBV20-1 and J is TRBJ2-5, with a possible D match to TRBD1 (6 bases). CDR1 and CDR2 from the germline V gene are DFQATT and SNEGSKA (reference sequence). Trimming cost V 2 bases and J 5 bases, with 12 bases left between them. The CDR3 covers 13 residues. This CDR3 reads CSARLGAEETQYF. In DNA form, the CDR3 reads TGCAGTGCTAGATTGGGGGCGGAGGAGACCCAGTACTTC.

The chain is built from TRBV13 and TRBJ1-6, with 7 bases identical to TRBD1. CDR1 and CDR2 (germline): PRHDT, FYEKMQ (reference sequence). Trimming cost V 7 bases and J 7 bases; bases outside gene matches: 4. The CDR3 has 13 amino acids. In DNA form, the CDR3 reads TGTGCCAGCACCGACAGGGCCAATTCACCCCTCCACTTT. Amino acid sequence: CASTDRANSPLHF.

This chain links TRBV10-3 with TRBJ2-3, with 7 bases aligning to TRBD2. The CDR3 is 17 amino acids. The V gene's germline CDR1 is ENHRY and CDR2 SYGVKD. Germline trimming cut 4 bases from V and 4 bases from J; bases unmatched to any gene: 14. The CDR3 region has the DNA TGTGCCATCAGTGGAGTTTATCGCGGGAGTGGGGCAGATACGCAGTATTTT. Residues: CAISGVYRGSGADTQYF.

This clonotype has only a few counts. This chain uses TRBV29-1 with TRBJ1-2; D uncertain. The CDR3 has 12 amino acids. Deletions cut 3 bases from V and 6 bases from J, with 11 bases between. The germline V gene encodes CDR1 SQVTM and CDR2 ANQGSEA. Here the CDR3 reads CSVDSRRDGYTF. In nucleotides, the CDR3 is TGCAGCGTTGATTCGCGAAGGGATGGCTACACCTTC. The whole variable domain, remainder taken from reference TRBV29-1 and TRBJ1-2, is SAVISQKPSRDICQRGTSLTIQCQVDSQVTMMFWYRQQPGQSLTLIATANQGSEATYESGFVIDKFPISRPNLTFSTLTVSNMSPEDSSIYLCSVDSRRDGYTFGSGTRLTVV.